This T cell receptor (beta chain) was profiled in a study of blood T cell repertoires in COVID-19. Measured with immunoSEQ multiplex PCR; TCRdb has only the in-frame clones, and not every one. This sample carries 330,000 or so clones, 80% to 90% of them seen once, and the ten largest clones take around 10%. Trimming took off 0 bases at V and 7 bases at J, with 14 bases between the two ends. CDR1 SGHRS and CDR2 YFSETQ come from the germline V gene. CDR3 size: 15 residues. The source is a young man with COVID-19, enrolled during active disease. The sample comprised peripheral blood. The chain carries TRBV5-1 and TRBJ2-4, with D possibly TRBD2 on 6 matching bases. The CDR3 loop reads CASSLDQISGNIQYF. The CDR3 coding sequence is TGCGCCAGCAGCTTGGATCAGATAAGCGGGAACATTCAGTACTTC.